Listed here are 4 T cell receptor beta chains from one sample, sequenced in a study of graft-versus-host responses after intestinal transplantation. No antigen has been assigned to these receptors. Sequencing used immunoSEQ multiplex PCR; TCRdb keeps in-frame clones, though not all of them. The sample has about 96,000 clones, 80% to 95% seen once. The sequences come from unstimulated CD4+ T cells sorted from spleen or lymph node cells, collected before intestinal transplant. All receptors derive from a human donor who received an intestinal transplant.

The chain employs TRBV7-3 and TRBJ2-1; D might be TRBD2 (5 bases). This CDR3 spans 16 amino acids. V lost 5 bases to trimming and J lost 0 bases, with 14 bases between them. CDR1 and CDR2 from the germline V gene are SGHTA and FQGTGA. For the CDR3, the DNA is TGTGCCAGCAGCCCCCGGGCGGGCCTCTCCTACAATGAGCAGTTCTTC. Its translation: CASSPRAGLSYNEQFF.

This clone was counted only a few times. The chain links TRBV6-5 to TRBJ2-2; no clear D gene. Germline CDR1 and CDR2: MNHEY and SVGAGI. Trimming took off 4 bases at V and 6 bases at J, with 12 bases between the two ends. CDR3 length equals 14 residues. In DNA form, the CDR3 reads TGTGCCAGCAGTTCGTTCCTTGAGGCCGGGGAGCTGTTTTTT. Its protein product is CASSSFLEAGELFF.

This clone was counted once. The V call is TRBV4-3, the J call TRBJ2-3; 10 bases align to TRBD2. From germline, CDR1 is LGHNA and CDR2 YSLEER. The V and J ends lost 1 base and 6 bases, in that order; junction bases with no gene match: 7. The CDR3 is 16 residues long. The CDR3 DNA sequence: TGCGCCAGCAGCCAAGGGCCTAGCGGGGGAGGCGATACGCAGTATTTT. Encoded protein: CASSQGPSGGGDTQYF.

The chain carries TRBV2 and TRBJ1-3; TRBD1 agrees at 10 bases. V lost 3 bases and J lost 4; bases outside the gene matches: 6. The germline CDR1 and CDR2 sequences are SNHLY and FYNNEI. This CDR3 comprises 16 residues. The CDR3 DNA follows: TGTGCCAGCAGTGATATGGGACAGGGGCCAGGAAACACCATATATTTT. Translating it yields CASSDMGQGPGNTIYF.